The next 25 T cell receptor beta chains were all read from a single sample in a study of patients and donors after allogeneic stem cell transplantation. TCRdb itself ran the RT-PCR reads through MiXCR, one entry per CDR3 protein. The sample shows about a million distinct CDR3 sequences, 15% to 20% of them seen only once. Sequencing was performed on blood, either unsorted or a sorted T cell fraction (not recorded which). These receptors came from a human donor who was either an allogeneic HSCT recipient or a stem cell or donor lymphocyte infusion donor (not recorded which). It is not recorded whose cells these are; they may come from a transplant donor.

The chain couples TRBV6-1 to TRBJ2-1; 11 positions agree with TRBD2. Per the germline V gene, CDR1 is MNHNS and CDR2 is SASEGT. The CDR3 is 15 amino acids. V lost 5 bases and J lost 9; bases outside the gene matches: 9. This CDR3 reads CASSTLAGGPAEQFF. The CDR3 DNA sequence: TGTGCCAGCAGTACCTTAGCGGGGGGGCCGGCTGAGCAGTTCTTC.

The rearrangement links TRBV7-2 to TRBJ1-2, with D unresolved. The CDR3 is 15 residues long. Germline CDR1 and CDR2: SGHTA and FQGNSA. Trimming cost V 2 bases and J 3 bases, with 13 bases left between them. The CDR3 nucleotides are TGTGCCAGCAGCTTAACCGGGAGGAAAGACTATGGCTACACCTTC. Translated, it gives CASSLTGRKDYGYTF.

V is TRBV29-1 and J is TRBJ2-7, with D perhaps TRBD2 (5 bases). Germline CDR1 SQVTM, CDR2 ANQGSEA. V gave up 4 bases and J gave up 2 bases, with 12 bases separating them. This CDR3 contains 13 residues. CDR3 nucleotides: TGCAGCGTTGTCCAGCGGAACACCTACGAGCAGTACTTC. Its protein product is CSVVQRNTYEQYF.

The CDR3 sequence is CASSYARGNTEAFF. The CDR3 bases are TGTGCCAGCAGTTACGCCCGGGGGAACACTGAAGCTTTCTTT. V and J are TRBV2 and TRBJ1-1; D call uncertain. The germline V and J ends were trimmed by 5 bases and 1 base, with 11 bases remaining between them. This CDR3 contains 14 residues. Germline loops: CDR1 SNHLY, CDR2 FYNNEI.

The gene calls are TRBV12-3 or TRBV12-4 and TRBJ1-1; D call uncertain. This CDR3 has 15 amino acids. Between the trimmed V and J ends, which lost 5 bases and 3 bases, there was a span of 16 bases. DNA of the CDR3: TGTGCCAGCAGTGTCGGATTGTCTCGGGACACTGAAGCTTTCTTT. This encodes CASSVGLSRDTEAFF.

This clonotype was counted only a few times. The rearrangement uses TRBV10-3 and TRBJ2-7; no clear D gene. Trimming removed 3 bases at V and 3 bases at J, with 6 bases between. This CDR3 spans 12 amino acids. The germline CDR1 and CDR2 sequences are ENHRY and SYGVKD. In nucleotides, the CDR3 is TGTGCCATCAGTGACCAAGACTACGAGCAGTACTTC. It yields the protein CAISDQDYEQYF.

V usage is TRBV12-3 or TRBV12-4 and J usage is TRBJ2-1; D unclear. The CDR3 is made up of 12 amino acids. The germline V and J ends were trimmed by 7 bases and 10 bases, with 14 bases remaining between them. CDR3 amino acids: CASIHRASEQFF. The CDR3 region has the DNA TGTGCCAGCATCCATCGGGCATCGGAGCAGTTCTTC.

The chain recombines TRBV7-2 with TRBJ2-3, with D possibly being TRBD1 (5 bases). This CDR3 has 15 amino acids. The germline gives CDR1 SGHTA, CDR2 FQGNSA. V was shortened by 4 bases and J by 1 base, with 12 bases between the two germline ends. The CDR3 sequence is CASSSDTVGTDTQYF. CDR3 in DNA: TGTGCCAGCAGCTCGGACACGGTGGGCACAGATACGCAGTATTTT.

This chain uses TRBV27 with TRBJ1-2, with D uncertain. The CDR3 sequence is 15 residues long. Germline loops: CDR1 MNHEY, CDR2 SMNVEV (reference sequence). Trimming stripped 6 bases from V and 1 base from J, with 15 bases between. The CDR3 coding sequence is TGTGCCAGCAGCCTAAGGGCCCGACTTAACTATGGCTACACCTTC. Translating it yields CASSLRARLNYGYTF.

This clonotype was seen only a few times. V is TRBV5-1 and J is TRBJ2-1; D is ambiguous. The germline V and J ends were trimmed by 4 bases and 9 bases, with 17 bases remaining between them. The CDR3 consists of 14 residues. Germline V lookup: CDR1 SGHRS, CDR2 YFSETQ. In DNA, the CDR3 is TGCGCCAGCAGCGTGATCGCCCAGGATATTGAGCAGTTCTTC. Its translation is CASSVIAQDIEQFF.

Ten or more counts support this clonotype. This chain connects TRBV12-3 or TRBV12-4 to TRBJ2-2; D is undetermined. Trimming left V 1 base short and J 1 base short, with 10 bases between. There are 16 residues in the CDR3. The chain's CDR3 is CASSLVGLQNTGELFF. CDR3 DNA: TGTGCCAGCAGTTTAGTAGGGCTCCAGAACACCGGGGAGCTGTTTTTT.

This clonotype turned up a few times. CDR3 DNA: TGCAGTGCTAGGAGGGCCGCTGGAAACACCATATATTTT. Translation: CSARRAAGNTIYF. The gene calls are TRBV20-1 and TRBJ1-3; D uncertain. V dropped 3 bases and J dropped 2 bases, with 8 bases sitting between them. This CDR3 is built from 13 residues. The V gene's germline CDR1 is DFQATT and CDR2 SNEGSKA (reference sequence).

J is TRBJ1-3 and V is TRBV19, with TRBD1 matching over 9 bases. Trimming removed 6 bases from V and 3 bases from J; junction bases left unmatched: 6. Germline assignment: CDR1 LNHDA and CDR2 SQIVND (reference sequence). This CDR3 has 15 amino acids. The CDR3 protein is CASSSTGGFGNTIYF. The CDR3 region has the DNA TGTGCCAGTAGCTCCACAGGGGGCTTTGGAAACACCATATATTTT.

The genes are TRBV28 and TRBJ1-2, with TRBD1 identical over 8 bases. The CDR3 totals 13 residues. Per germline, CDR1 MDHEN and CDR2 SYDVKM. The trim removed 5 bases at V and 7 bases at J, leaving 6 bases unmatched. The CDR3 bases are TGTGCCAGCAGTCTGGACAGGGATGGTGGCTACACCTTC. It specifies CASSLDRDGGYTF.

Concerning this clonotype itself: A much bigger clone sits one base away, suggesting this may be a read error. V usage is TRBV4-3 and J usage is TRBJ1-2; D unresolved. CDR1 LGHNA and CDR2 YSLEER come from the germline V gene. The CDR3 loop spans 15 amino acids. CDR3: CASTQEGTDKDGYTF. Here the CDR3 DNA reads TGCGCCAGCACCCAAGAAGGAACAGACAAGGATGGCTACACCTTC.

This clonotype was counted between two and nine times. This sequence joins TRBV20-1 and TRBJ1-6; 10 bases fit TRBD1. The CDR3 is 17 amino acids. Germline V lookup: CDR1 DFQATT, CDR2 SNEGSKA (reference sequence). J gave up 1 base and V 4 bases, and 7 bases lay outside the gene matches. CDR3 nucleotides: TGCAGTGCTAAAACCGGGGACAGGGGATCCTATAATTCACCCCTCCACTTT. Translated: CSAKTGDRGSYNSPLHF.

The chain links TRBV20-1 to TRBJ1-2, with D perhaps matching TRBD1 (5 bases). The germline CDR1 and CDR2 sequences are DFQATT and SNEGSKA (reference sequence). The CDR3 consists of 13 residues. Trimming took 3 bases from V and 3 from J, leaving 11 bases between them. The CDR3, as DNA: TGCAGTGCTAGGCCCCGGGACTACTATGGCTACACCTTC. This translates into CSARPRDYYGYTF.

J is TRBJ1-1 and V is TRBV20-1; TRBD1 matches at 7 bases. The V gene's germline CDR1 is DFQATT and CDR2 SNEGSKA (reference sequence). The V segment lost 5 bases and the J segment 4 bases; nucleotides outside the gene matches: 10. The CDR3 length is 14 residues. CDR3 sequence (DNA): TGCAGTGCTCAAAGGGACAGACGACCCACTGAAGCTTTCTTT. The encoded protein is CSAQRDRRPTEAFF.

Here the CDR3 reads CASSPLKRGYSTGELFF. CDR3 DNA sequence: TGCGCCAGCAGCCCGCTTAAGAGGGGGTACTCCACCGGGGAGCTGTTTTTT. The chain uses TRBV5-1 and TRBJ2-2; weak D call: TRBD1 (6 bases). This CDR3 region has 17 residues. Germline-derived CDR1 and CDR2 are SGHRS and YFSETQ. Trimming took 4 bases from V and 4 from J, leaving 20 bases between them.

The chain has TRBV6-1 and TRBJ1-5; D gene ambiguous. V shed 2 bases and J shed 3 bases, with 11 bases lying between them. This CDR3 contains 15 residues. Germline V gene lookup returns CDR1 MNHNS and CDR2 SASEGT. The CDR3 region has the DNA TGTGCCAGCAGTGAAACAATACAGTTCAATCAGCCCCAGCATTTT. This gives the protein CASSETIQFNQPQHF.

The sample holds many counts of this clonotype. The DNA for the CDR3 is TGTGCCAGCAGTTTACGACCTCAGGGGTCGGAGAGCAATCAGCCCCAGCATTTT. Amino acid sequence: CASSLRPQGSESNQPQHF. The chain employs TRBV12-3 or TRBV12-4 and TRBJ1-5; TRBD1 might be the D (6 bases). This CDR3 region has 18 residues. With 2 bases removed from V and 1 base from J, the gap between germline ends came to 18 bases.

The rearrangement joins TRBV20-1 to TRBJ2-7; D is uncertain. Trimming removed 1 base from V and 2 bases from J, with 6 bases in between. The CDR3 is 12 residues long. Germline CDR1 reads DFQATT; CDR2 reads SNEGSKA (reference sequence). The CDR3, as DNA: TGCAGTGCTAGAGTACTACCCTACGAGCAGTACTTC. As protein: CSARVLPYEQYF.

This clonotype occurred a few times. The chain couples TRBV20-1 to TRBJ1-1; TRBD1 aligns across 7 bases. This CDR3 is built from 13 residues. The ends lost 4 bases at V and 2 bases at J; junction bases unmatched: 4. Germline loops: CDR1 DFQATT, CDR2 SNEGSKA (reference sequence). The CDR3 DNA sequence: TGCAGTGCTAAAACAGGGGAAAACACTGAAGCTTTCTTT. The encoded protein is CSAKTGENTEAFF.

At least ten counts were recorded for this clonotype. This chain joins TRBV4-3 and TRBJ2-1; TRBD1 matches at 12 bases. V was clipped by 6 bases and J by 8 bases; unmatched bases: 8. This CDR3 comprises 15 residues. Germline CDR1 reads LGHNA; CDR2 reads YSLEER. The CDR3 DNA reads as TGCGCCAGCAGTGCGACGGGACAGGGGGCCTATGAGCAGTTCTTC. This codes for CASSATGQGAYEQFF.

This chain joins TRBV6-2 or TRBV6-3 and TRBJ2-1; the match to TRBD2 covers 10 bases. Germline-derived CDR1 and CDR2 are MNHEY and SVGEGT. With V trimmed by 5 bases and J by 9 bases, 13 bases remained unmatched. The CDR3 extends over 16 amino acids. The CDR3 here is CASSRQGLAKNGEQFF. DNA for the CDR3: TGTGCCAGCAGTCGACAGGGACTAGCGAAGAATGGTGAGCAGTTCTTC.